This is a list of T cell receptor beta chains from one sample in a study of T cell repertoires in aging, cancer and after chemotherapy. MiXCR, applied by TCRdb to the multiplex PCR reads, yields one record per CDR3 protein. This table holds under 12,000 distinct CDR3 sequences, 25% to 30% found once. Sequencing was carried out using blood. These receptors were obtained from a human donor in good health. Both conserved end residues are trimmed from each CDR3. The order of the fields is V gene, clone size, J gene, D gene, CDR3 protein. A D gene is named only where the DNA matches it firmly. Only some rows state a clone size, as once, few, many or a class for expanded clones.

TRBV6-4,NA,TRBJ1-1,NA,ASRLGANTEAF
TRBV20-1,few,TRBJ2-1,TRBD2,SAPNPRGSGRNEQF
TRBV12-3/TRBV12-4,NA,TRBJ2-5,NA,ASSSYRGGETQY
TRBV11-2,NA,TRBJ2-3,TRBD1,ASSRGTGVSDTQY
TRBV20-1,NA,TRBJ2-5,TRBD2,SASARFVLANVLAQY
TRBV29-1,NA,TRBJ2-1,NA,SVETGAFYNEQF
TRBV6-4,once,TRBJ2-3,TRBD1,ASSDRTGGMMDTQY
TRBV27,few,TRBJ1-3,NA,ASSAGFGNTIY
TRBV7-2,NA,TRBJ2-1,NA,ASSRGGSDNEQF
TRBV7-9,few,TRBJ1-4,NA,ASSIRTDGEKLF
TRBV19,NA,TRBJ2-5,NA,ASSIEYPSVETQY
TRBV7-2,NA,TRBJ1-6,NA,DSSHPEGRGGNSPLH
TRBV5-6,NA,TRBJ2-7,NA,ASSLRSRVHEQY
TRBV7-9,NA,TRBJ2-1,TRBD2,ASSHYGTSGGNEQF
TRBV11-2,NA,TRBJ2-1,TRBD1,ASSAHRGCYNEQF
TRBV7-6,NA,TRBJ2-1,TRBD1,ASSLSGQGAINEQF
TRBV28,few,TRBJ2-7,NA,ATLDPLSEQY
TRBV6-5,medium-sized,TRBJ1-3,NA,ASTPVSGTRNTIY
TRBV6-4,NA,TRBJ2-2,TRBD2,ASSVLANSGELF
TRBV28,NA,TRBJ2-7,NA,ASSPRTYEQY
TRBV19,few,TRBJ2-3,TRBD1,ASSRRDRGNTDTQY
TRBV28,NA,TRBJ2-1,NA,ASADPASYNEQF
TRBV9,NA,TRBJ1-6,NA,ASSTSLGGGIDSPLH
TRBV6-5,NA,TRBJ1-5,NA,ASSYLLTDQPQH
TRBV29-1,medium-sized,TRBJ2-7,NA,SVSSGDTNEQY
TRBV15,few,TRBJ1-1,NA,ATSRDGGGGTEAF
TRBV11-2,medium-sized,TRBJ2-7,TRBD1,ASSMGQSYEQY
TRBV12-3/TRBV12-4,NA,TRBJ2-3,NA,ASSTGGTDTQY
TRBV27,NA,TRBJ1-2,NA,ASSVTAGHKNYGYT
TRBV13,few,TRBJ2-7,TRBD2,ASSSLRLAGGTYEQY
TRBV19,few,TRBJ1-5,TRBD1,ASSRQGGQPQH
TRBV6-5,few,TRBJ2-3,NA,ASSEIVGTDTQY
TRBV6-4,NA,TRBJ2-7,NA,ASSEDSSYEQY
TRBV12-3/TRBV12-4,few,TRBJ2-2,NA,ATQPQTEGTGELF
TRBV28,few,TRBJ2-7,TRBD2,ASSLSGLAVYEQY
TRBV18,NA,TRBJ2-5,NA,ASSLSHEIQETQY
TRBV25-1,NA,TRBJ1-2,NA,ASSEWREDYGYT
TRBV10-3,NA,TRBJ2-3,NA,AISERPYTDTQY
TRBV11-2,few,TRBJ1-2,NA,ASSSWDYGYT
TRBV24-1,few,TRBJ1-1,NA,ATRGEIYTEAF
TRBV24-1,few,TRBJ2-3,TRBD2,ATSEPSGATDTQY
TRBV25-1,NA,TRBJ1-6,NA,ASKEGGGNNSPLH